This note documents a single TCR beta chain sequence. Everyone who took part was roughly 18 to 100 years old, and they came from 20 to 25 US areas. This specimen belongs to a study of blood T cell repertoires in COVID-19. Produced via immunoSEQ multiplex PCR; TCRdb's table is partial and in-frame only. Of over 250,000 clones in the sample, 89% were seen once. The TCR was taken from a woman aged 55-69 years who had recovered from COVID-19. Material for sequencing was PBMCs or T cells enriched from blood (not recorded which).

The CDR3 spells CASSQGSPPRGGYTF. The CDR3 DNA follows: TGTGCCAGCAGCCAAGGATCTCCCCCCCGGGGTGGCTACACCTTC. The chain recombines TRBV3-1 (or the pseudogene TRBV3-2) with TRBJ1-2; D not resolved. CDR1 is LGHDT and CDR2 is YNNKEL in the germline V gene (reference sequence). The CDR3 is made up of 15 amino acids. The ends were cut back, 1 base at V and 7 bases at J, with 16 bases in the middle.